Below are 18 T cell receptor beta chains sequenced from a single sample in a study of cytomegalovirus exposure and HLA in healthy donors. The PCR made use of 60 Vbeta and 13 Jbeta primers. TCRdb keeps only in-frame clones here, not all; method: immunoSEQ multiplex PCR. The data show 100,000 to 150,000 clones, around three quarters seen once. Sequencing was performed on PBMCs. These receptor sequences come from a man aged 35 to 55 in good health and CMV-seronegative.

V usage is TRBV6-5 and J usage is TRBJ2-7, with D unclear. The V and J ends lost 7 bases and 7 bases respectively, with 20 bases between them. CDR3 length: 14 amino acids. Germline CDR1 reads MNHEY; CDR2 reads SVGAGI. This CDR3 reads CASNPDTLRGEQYF. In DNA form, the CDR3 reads TGTGCCAGCAACCCGGATACCTTAAGAGGAGAGCAGTACTTC.

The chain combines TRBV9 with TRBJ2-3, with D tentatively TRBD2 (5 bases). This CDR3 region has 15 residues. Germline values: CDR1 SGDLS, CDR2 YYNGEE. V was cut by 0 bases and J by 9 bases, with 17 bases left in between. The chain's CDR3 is CASSVASSGTSTQYF. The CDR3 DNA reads TGTGCCAGCAGCGTAGCCTCTTCGGGAACCAGCACGCAGTATTTT. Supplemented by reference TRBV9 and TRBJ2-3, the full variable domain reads DSGVTQTPKHLITATGQRVTLRCSPRSGDLSVYWYQQSLDQGLQFLIQYYNGEERAKGNILERFSAQQFPDLHSELNLSSLELGDSALYFCASSVASSGTSTQYFGPGTRLTVL.

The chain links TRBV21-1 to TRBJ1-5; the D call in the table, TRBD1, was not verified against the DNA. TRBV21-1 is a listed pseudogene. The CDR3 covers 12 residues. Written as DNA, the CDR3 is TGTGCCAGCAGAACCGACAGAAAGCCCCAGCATTTT. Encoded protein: CASRTDRKPQHF.

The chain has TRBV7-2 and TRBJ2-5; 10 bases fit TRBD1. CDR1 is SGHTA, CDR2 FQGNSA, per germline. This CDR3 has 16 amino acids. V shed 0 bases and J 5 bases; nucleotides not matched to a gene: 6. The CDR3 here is CASSLAGTGVRETQYF. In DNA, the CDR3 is TGTGCCAGCAGCTTAGCGGGGACAGGGGTCAGGGAGACCCAGTACTTC.

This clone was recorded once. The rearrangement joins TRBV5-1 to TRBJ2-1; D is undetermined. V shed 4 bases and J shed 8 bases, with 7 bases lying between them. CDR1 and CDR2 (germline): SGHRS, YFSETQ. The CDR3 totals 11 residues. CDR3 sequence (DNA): TGCGCCAGCAGCCTCGGTCATGAGCAGTTCTTC. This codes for CASSLGHEQFF.

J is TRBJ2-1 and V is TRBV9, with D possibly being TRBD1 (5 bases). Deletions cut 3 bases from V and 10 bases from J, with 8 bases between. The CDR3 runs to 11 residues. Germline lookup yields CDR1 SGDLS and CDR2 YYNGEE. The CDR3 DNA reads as TGTGCCAGCAGCGACAGGCGCGAGCAGTTCTTC. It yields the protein CASSDRREQFF.

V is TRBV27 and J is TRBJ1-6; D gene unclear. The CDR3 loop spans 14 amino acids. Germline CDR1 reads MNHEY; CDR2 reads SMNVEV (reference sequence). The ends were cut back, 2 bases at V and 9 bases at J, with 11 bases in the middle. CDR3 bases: TGTGCCAGCAGTTTAGTTCTCGCGGGTTCACCCCTCCACTTT. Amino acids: CASSLVLAGSPLHF.

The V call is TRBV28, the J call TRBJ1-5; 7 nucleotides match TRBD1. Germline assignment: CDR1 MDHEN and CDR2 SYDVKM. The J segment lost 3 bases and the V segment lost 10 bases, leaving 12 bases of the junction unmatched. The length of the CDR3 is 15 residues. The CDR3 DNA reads TGTGCCACCAGAAGAGGGACAGAAAACAATCAGCCCCAGCATTTT. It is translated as CATRRGTENNQPQHF.

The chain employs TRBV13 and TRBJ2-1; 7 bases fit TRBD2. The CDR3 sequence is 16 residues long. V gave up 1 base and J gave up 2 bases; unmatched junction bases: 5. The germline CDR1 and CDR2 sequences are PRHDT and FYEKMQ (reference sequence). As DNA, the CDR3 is TGTGCCAGCAGCTTAGATGGCGGGGGTCCCTACAATGAGCAGTTCTTC. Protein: CASSLDGGGPYNEQFF. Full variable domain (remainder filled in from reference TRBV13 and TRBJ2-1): AAGVIQSPRHLIKEKRETATLKCYPIPRHDTVYWYQQGPGQDPQFLISFYEKMQSDKGSIPDRFSAQQFSDYHSELNMSSLELGDSALYFCASSLDGGGPYNEQFFGPGTRLTVL.

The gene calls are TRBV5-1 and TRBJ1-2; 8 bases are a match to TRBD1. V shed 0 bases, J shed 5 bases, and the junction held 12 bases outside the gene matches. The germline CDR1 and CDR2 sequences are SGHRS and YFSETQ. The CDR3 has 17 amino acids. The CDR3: CASSLATGGMALYGYTF. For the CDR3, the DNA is TGCGCCAGCAGCTTGGCAACAGGGGGTATGGCCCTATATGGCTACACCTTC.

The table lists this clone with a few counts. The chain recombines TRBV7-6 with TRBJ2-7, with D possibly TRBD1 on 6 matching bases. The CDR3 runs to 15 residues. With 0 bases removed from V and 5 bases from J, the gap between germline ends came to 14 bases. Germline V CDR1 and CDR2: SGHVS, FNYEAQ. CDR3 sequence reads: CASSLAQGLADEQYF. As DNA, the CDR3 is TGTGCCAGCAGCTTAGCACAGGGCCTCGCGGACGAGCAGTACTTC.

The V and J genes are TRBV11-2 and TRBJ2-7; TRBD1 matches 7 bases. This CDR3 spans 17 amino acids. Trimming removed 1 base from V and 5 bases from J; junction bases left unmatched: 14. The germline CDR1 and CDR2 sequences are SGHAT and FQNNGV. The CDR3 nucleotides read TGTGCCAGCAGCTTAGGGCTCTCGACAGGGATGAGGCACGAGCAGTACTTC. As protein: CASSLGLSTGMRHEQYF.

The chain's CDR3 is CASRVQTGNTEAFF. The CDR3 DNA sequence: TGCGCCAGCAGGGTTCAGACAGGGAACACTGAAGCTTTCTTT. The chain combines TRBV5-1 with TRBJ1-1; tentatively, D is TRBD1 (6 bases). Trimming cost V 5 bases and J 1 base, with 12 bases left between them. The CDR3 totals 14 residues. Germline CDR1 and CDR2: SGHRS and YFSETQ.

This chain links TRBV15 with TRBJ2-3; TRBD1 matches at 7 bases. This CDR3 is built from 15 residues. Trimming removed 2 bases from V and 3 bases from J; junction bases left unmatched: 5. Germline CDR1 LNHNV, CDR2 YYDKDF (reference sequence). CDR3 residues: CATSRSQGLTDTQYF. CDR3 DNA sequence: TGTGCCACCAGCAGATCACAGGGGTTGACAGATACGCAGTATTTT.

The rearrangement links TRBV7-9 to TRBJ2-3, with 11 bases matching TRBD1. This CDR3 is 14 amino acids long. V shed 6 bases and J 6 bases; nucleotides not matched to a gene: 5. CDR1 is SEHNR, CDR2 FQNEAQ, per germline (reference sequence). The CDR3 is CASSRDRGGDTQYF. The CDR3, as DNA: TGTGCCAGCAGTCGGGACAGGGGGGGTGATACGCAGTATTTT.

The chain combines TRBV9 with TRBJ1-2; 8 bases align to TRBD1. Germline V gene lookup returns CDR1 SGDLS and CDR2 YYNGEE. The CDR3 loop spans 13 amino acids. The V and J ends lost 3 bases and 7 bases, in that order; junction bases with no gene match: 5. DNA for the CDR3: TGTGCCAGCAGCGGTACAGGGGGGGGTGGCTACACCTTC. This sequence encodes CASSGTGGGGYTF.

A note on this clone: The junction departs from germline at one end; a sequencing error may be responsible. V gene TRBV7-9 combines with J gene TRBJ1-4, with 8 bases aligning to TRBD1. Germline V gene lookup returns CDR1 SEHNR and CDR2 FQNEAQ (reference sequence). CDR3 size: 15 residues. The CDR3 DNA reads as TGTTCCAGCAGCTTAGGAGGGGCAGGGGGCGAAAAACTGTTTTTT. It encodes CSSSLGGAGGEKLFF.

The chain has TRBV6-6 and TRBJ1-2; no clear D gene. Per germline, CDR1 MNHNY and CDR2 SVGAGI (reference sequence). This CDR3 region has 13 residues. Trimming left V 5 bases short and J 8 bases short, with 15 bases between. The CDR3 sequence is CASSPRTGRGYTF. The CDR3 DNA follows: TGTGCCAGCAGTCCTCGGACTGGGAGGGGCTACACCTTC.